These 24 T cell receptor beta chains came from one sample sequenced in a study of blood T cells in healthy people across ages. Next came a second PCR, run for roughly 6 to 11 cycles, which used a sample-barcoded 5' primer along with a J-beta primer mix. TCRdb reanalysed the 5' RACE reads using MiXCR and keeps one entry per CDR3 protein. The table shows 450,000 to 700,000 distinct CDR3 sequences, with about 25% occurring only once. The sequencing input was blood. The receptors originated from a woman aged 70-85 years in good health.

The chain joins TRBV24-1 to TRBJ2-3; D might be TRBD1 or TRBD2, each matching 5 bases. The CDR3 has 14 amino acids. Trimming took 7 bases from V and 2 from J, leaving 12 bases between them. Germline loops: CDR1 KGHDR, CDR2 SFDVKD. CDR3 protein: CATRGPRNTDTQYF. CDR3 DNA sequence: TGTGCCACCAGGGGACCGCGGAACACAGATACGCAGTATTTT.

The chain employs TRBV6-1 and TRBJ2-7; TRBD2 might be the D (5 bases). Trimming shortened V by 4 bases and J by 4 bases, and 11 bases separated the two germline ends. Germline CDR1 reads MNHNS; CDR2 reads SASEGT. This CDR3 is 13 amino acids long. CDR3 region: CASSGGSPYEQYF. CDR3 DNA sequence: TGTGCCAGCAGTGGCGGGTCCCCATACGAGCAGTACTTC.

This clonotype was observed many times. V is TRBV7-8 and J is TRBJ2-5; the match to TRBD2 covers 8 bases. The DNA end favors TRBJ2-7, so the J call may be wrong. Germline loops: CDR1 SGHVS, CDR2 FQNEAQ. The CDR3 is 16 residues long. This CDR3 reads CASSTTPDGRAYEQYF. The CDR3, as DNA: TGTGCCAGCAGCACCACCCCGGACGGGAGGGCCTACGAGCAGTACTTC.

CDR3 amino acids: CASRPTGVHEQYF. The CDR3, as DNA: TGTGCCAGCAGACCGACAGGGGTTCACGAGCAGTACTTC. The chain carries TRBV12-3 or TRBV12-4 and TRBJ2-7, with 8 bases aligning to TRBD1. After removal of 6 bases from V and 5 bases from J, the junction contained 6 bases not matched to a gene. This CDR3 spans 13 amino acids.

As regards this clonotype: A much more abundant neighbour one base away suggests this may be a read error. J is TRBJ2-5 and V is TRBV5-1; tentative D call: TRBD2 (6 bases). Germline CDR1 is SGHRS and CDR2 is YFSETQ. This CDR3 is 14 amino acids long. The CDR3 nucleotides are TGCGCCAGCAGCTCTGGGACTTCCCAAGGGACCCAGTACTTC. It yields the protein CASSSGTSQGTQYF.

In regard to this clonotype: This may come from a read error, since a much larger clone is one base off. This sequence joins TRBV21-1 and TRBJ2-7; no DNA check was done on the table's D call, TRBD2. TRBV21-1 is assigned pseudogene status. This CDR3 is built from 14 residues. CDR3 sequence (DNA): TGTGCCGCGCACAGACTAGCGGGGTGCTACGAGCAGTACTTC. It encodes CAAHRLAGCYEQYF.

This clonotype was detected only a few times. V and J are TRBV20-1 and TRBJ2-2; the D gene is possibly TRBD2 (6 bases). CDR3 length equals 16 residues. V was clipped by 5 bases and J by 1 base, with 17 bases between them. Germline V lookup: CDR1 DFQATT, CDR2 SNEGSKA (reference sequence). CDR3 in DNA: TGCAGTGCTCGCCCACCCGGGACTCGGAACACCGGGGAGCTGTTTTTT. Protein product: CSARPPGTRNTGELFF.

The sample holds a few counts of this clonotype. V usage is TRBV24-1 and J usage is TRBJ1-3; D not resolved. This CDR3 has 16 residues. Germline V CDR1 and CDR2: KGHDR, SFDVKD. V lost 0 bases to trimming and J lost 0 bases, with 8 bases between them. The CDR3 region has the DNA TGTGCCACCAGTGATTTGTTCAAGGGCTCTGGAAACACCATATATTTT. Encoded protein: CATSDLFKGSGNTIYF.

The chain carries TRBV19 and TRBJ1-1; D might be TRBD1 (5 bases). The CDR3 has 15 amino acids. Deletions cut 5 bases from V and 4 bases from J, with 17 bases between. CDR1 and CDR2 from the germline V gene are LNHDA and SQIVND (reference sequence). This chain's CDR3 is CASSLSGGASTEAFF. For the CDR3, the DNA is TGTGCCAGTAGTCTCTCCGGAGGGGCAAGCACTGAAGCTTTCTTT.

The chain links TRBV4-1 to TRBJ1-2, with D perhaps matching TRBD1 (5 bases). This CDR3 region has 16 residues. V shed 0 bases and J shed 4 bases, with 15 bases lying between them. CDR1 and CDR2 from the germline V gene are MGHRA and YSYEKL. CDR3 bases: TGCGCCAGCAGCCAAGATAAGGCAGGGAGAATCTATGGCTACACCTTC. It codes for CASSQDKAGRIYGYTF.

This clonotype was observed a few times. The chain carries TRBV18 and TRBJ2-1; D might be TRBD1 (6 bases). Trimming pared 3 bases from V and 9 bases from J, leaving 15 bases between. CDR3 length: 14 residues. Germline lookup yields CDR1 KGHSH and CDR2 LQKENI. CDR3 region: CASSPDRTYGEQFF. CDR3 nucleotides: TGTGCCAGCTCACCCGACAGGACCTACGGTGAGCAGTTCTTC.

This clonotype came up a few times. This chain uses TRBV6-6 with TRBJ2-6, with 8 bases matching TRBD1. CDR1 is MNHNY and CDR2 is SVGAGI in the germline V gene (reference sequence). The CDR3 is 18 amino acids. V shed 4 bases, J shed 2 bases, and the junction held 10 bases outside the gene matches. The CDR3 here is CASSSADRGGAGANVLTF. The CDR3 DNA reads TGTGCCAGCAGTTCCGCAGACAGGGGAGGAGCTGGGGCCAACGTCCTGACTTTC.

The CDR3 region is CASSPPGHGDIQYF. DNA of the CDR3: TGTGCCAGCTCACCACCGGGACACGGGGACATTCAGTACTTC. The chain carries TRBV18 and TRBJ2-4; D may be TRBD1 (6 bases). The germline V gene encodes CDR1 KGHSH and CDR2 LQKENI. V lost 0 bases and J 8 bases, leaving 11 bases between the germline ends. The CDR3 loop spans 14 amino acids. The variable domain in full, completed from reference TRBV18 and TRBJ2-4, reads NAGVMQNPRHLVRRRGQEARLRCSPMKGHSHVYWYRQLPEEGLKFMVYLQKENIIDESGMPKERFSAEFPKEGPSILRIQQVVRGDSAAYFCASSPPGHGDIQYFGAGTRLSVL.

This clonotype was observed a handful of times. This chain links TRBV29-1 with TRBJ1-2, with a possible D match to TRBD1 (5 bases). CDR1 SQVTM and CDR2 ANQGSEA come from the germline V gene. V lost 7 bases and J 7 bases, leaving 16 bases between the germline ends. The CDR3 has 12 amino acids. The CDR3 region is CSADSFGGGYTF. DNA of the CDR3: TGCAGCGCCGACTCTTTTGGGGGTGGCTACACCTTC.

V gene TRBV20-1 combines with J gene TRBJ1-2; D not resolved. CDR1 and CDR2 (germline): DFQATT, SNEGSKA (reference sequence). V was shortened by 4 bases and J by 7 bases, with 16 bases between the two germline ends. The CDR3 runs 13 residues. The CDR3 region has the DNA TGCAGTGCTACCCCGACGGGCATGTCTGGCTACACCTTC. It is translated as CSATPTGMSGYTF.

J is TRBJ2-4 and V is TRBV20-1, with 10 bases matching TRBD2. Trimming took 3 bases from V and 6 from J; bases not matched to a gene: 11. CDR1 DFQATT and CDR2 SNEGSKA come from the germline V gene (reference sequence). This CDR3 has 16 amino acids. The CDR3 DNA reads TGCAGTGCTAGTGTACCTAGCGGGAGTGTGAGAAACATTCAGTACTTC. Translation: CSASVPSGSVRNIQYF.

J is TRBJ1-2 and V is TRBV20-1; no clear D. Trimming took 1 base from V and 5 from J, leaving 8 bases between them. CDR3 length: 12 residues. Germline CDR1 reads DFQATT; CDR2 reads SNEGSKA (reference sequence). The CDR3 here is CSARVVEYGYTF. The CDR3, as DNA: TGCAGTGCTAGAGTCGTCGAGTATGGCTACACCTTC.

The chain recombines TRBV4-3 with TRBJ1-2, with 12 nucleotides matching TRBD1. This CDR3 is built from 15 residues. V gave up 0 bases and J gave up 8 bases; unmatched junction bases: 4. Germline V gene lookup returns CDR1 LGHNA and CDR2 YSLEER. CDR3 nucleotide sequence: TGCGCCAGCAGCCAAGATAGGGACAGGGGGCAGGGCTACACCTTC. It is translated as CASSQDRDRGQGYTF.

This clonotype appeared a few times. The chain employs TRBV6-1 and TRBJ2-7, with D unresolved. This CDR3 is 14 amino acids long. The germline V and J ends were trimmed by 1 base and 4 bases, with 11 bases remaining between them. Germline CDR1 is MNHNS and CDR2 is SASEGT. The CDR3, as DNA: TGTGCCAGCAGTGAAGATCTATGGGGTTACGAGCAGTACTTC. Residues: CASSEDLWGYEQYF.

This clonotype showed up just a few times. The chain joins TRBV6-2 or TRBV6-3 to TRBJ2-7, with D maybe TRBD2 (5 bases). The CDR3 extends over 14 amino acids. Trimming removed 5 bases from V and 1 base from J, with 12 bases in between. Per germline, CDR1 MNHEY and CDR2 SVGEGT. The CDR3 region is CASSRTQYSYEQYF. CDR3 nucleotide sequence: TGTGCCAGCAGTCGGACTCAATATTCCTACGAGCAGTACTTC.

The chain carries TRBV20-1 and TRBJ1-2; D gene ambiguous. The length of the CDR3 is 13 residues. Germline V gene data show CDR1 as DFQATT and CDR2 as SNEGSKA (reference sequence). V shed 0 bases and J shed 8 bases, with 13 bases lying between them. The CDR3 DNA reads TGCAGTGCTAGAGATCCGGGTGTAGACGGCTACACCTTC. It codes for CSARDPGVDGYTF.

V usage is TRBV20-1 and J usage is TRBJ2-1, with D perhaps matching TRBD2 (5 bases). This CDR3 region has 13 residues. CDR1 DFQATT and CDR2 SNEGSKA come from the germline V gene (reference sequence). The germline V and J ends were trimmed by 3 bases and 2 bases, with 8 bases remaining between them. CDR3 residues: CSASRGTYNEQFF. In DNA form, the CDR3 reads TGCAGTGCTAGCCGGGGAACCTACAATGAGCAGTTCTTC.

The V call is TRBV29-1, the J call TRBJ2-1; D might be TRBD2 (5 bases). With 7 bases removed from V and 7 bases from J, the gap between germline ends came to 11 bases. Per germline, CDR1 SQVTM and CDR2 ANQGSEA. The CDR3 is made up of 11 amino acids. As DNA, the CDR3 is TGCAGCGGACGGACGGGGAATGAGCAGTTCTTC. It yields the protein CSGRTGNEQFF.

This clonotype was seen a few times. The chain carries TRBV7-2 and TRBJ1-5; 7 nucleotides agree with TRBD1. Germline assignment: CDR1 SGHTA and CDR2 FQGNSA. The CDR3 totals 15 residues. The V segment lost 5 bases and the J segment 6 bases; nucleotides outside the gene matches: 10. The CDR3: CASSLGAGGFQPQHF. The CDR3 DNA reads as TGTGCCAGCAGCCTGGGGGCAGGGGGTTTTCAGCCCCAGCATTTT.